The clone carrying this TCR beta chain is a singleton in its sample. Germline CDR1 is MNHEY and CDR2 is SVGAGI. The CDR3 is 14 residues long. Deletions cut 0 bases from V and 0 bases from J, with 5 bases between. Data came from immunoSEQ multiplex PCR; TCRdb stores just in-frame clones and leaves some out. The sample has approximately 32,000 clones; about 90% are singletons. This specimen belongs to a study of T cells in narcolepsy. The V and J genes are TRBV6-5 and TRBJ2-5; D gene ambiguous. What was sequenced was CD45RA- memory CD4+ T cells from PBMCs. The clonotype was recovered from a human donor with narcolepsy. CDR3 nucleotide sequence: TGTGCCAGCAGTTACTCACAGTACCAAGAGACCCAGTACTTC. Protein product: CASSYSQYQETQYF.